The clone carrying this T cell receptor beta chain came up once. The study ran its PCR with 60 Vbeta and 13 Jbeta primers. The method was immunoSEQ multiplex PCR; TCRdb's version includes in-frame clones alone and lacks a portion of them. The table has roughly 120,000 clones, 60% to 85% seen once; the top ten hold around 1.7%. These data are taken from a study of cytomegalovirus exposure and HLA in healthy donors. V was clipped by 3 bases and J by 3 bases, with 14 bases between them. This CDR3 contains 15 residues. Germline V gives CDR1 ENHRY, CDR2 SYGVKD. The gene calls are TRBV10-3 and TRBJ1-1; D gene ambiguous. Sequencing was done on a sample of PBMCs. The receptor was isolated from a woman younger than 35 in good health and CMV-seronegative. CDR3 loop: CAISEPLSGYTEAFF. CDR3 DNA sequence: TGTGCCATCAGTGAACCCCTCTCCGGGTACACTGAAGCTTTCTTT.